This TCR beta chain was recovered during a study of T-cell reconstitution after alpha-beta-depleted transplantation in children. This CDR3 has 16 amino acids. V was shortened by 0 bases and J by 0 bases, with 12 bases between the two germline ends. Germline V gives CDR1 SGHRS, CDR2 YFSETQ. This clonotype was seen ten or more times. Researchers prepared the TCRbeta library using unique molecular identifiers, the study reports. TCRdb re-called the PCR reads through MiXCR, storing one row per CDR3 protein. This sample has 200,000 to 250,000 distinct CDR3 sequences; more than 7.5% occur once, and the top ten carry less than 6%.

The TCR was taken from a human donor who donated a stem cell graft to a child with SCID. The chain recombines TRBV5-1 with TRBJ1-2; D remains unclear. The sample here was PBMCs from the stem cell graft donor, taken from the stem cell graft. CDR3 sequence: CASSLVSAGTNYGYTF. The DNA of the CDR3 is TGCGCCAGCAGCTTGGTTTCGGCAGGAACTAACTATGGCTACACCTTC.